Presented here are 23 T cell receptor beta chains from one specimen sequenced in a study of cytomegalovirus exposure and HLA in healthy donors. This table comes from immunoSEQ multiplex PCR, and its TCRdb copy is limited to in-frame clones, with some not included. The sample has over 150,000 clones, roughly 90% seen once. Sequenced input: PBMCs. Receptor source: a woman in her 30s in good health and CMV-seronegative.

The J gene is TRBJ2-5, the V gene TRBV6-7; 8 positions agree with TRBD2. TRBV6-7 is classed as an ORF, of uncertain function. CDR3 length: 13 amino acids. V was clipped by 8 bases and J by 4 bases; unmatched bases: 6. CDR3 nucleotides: TGTGCCAGCCCCAGGGCGGGGGGAGAGACCCAGTACTTC. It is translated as CASPRAGGETQYF.

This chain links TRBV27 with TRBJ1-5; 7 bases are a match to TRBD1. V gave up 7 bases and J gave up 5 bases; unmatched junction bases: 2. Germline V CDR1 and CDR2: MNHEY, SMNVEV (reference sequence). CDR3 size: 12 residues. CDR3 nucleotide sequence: TGTGCCAGCACGACAGGGTATCAGCCCCAGCATTTT. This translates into CASTTGYQPQHF.

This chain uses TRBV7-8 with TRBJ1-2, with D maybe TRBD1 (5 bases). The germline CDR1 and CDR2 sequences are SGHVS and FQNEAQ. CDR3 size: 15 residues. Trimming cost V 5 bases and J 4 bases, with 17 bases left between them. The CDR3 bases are TGTGCCAGCAGCCCCGGGACTATGGGTGGCTATGGCTACACCTTC. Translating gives CASSPGTMGGYGYTF.

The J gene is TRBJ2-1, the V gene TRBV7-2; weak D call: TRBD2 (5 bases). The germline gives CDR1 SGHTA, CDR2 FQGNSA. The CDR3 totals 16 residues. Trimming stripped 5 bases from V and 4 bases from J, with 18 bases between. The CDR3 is CASSLFGRAIYNEQFF. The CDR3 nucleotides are TGTGCCAGCAGCCTCTTCGGGCGGGCAATTTACAATGAGCAGTTCTTC.

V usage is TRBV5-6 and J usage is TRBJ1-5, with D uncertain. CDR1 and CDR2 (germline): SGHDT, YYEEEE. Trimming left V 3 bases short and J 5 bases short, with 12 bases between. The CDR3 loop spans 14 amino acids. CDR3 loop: CASSSEKVDQPQHF. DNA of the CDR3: TGTGCCAGCAGCTCCGAAAAAGTGGATCAGCCCCAGCATTTT.

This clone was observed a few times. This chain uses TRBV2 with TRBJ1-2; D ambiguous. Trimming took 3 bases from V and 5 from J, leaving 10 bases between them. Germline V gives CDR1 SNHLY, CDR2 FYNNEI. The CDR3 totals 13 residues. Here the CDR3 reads CASSDPGFYGYTF. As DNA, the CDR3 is TGTGCCAGCAGTGACCCGGGGTTTTATGGCTACACCTTC.

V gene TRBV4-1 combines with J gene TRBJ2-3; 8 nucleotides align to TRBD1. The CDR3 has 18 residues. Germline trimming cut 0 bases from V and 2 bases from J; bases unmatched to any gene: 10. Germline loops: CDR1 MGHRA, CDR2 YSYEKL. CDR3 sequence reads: CASSQDTGTGSYTDTQYF. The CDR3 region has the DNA TGCGCCAGCAGCCAAGACACCGGGACAGGATCTTACACAGATACGCAGTATTTT.

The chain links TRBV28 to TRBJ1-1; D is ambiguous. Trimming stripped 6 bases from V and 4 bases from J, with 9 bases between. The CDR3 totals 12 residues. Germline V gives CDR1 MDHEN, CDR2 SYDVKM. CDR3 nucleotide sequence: TGTGCCAGCAGCTCCCTCGCCACTGAAGCTTTCTTT. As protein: CASSSLATEAFF.

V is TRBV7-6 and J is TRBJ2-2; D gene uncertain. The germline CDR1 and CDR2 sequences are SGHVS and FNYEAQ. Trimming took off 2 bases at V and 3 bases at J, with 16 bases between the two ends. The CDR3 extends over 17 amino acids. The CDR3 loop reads CASSLRTQLVDTGELFF. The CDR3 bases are TGTGCCAGCAGCTTAAGGACGCAATTGGTAGACACCGGGGAGCTGTTTTTT. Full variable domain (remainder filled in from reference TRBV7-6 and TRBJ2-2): GAGVSQSPRYKVTKRGQDVALRCDPISGHVSLYWYRQALGQGPEFLTYFNYEAQQDKSGLPNDRFSAERPEGSISTLTIQRTEQRDSAMYRCASSLRTQLVDTGELFFGEGSRLTVL.

The CDR3 is CATSPENAAYEQYF. The CDR3 DNA follows: TGTGCCACCAGCCCCGAGAATGCTGCCTACGAGCAGTACTTC. The V gene is TRBV15, the J gene TRBJ2-7; D remains ambiguous. The CDR3 has 14 residues. Germline loops: CDR1 LNHNV, CDR2 YYDKDF (reference sequence). V lost 5 bases to trimming and J lost 2 bases, with 13 bases between them.

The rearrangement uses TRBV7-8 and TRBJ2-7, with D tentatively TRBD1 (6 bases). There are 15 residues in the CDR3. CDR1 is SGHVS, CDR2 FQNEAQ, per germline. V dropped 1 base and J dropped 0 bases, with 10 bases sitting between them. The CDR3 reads CASSLEGGSSYEQYF. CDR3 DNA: TGTGCCAGCAGCTTAGAAGGGGGAAGCTCCTACGAGCAGTACTTC. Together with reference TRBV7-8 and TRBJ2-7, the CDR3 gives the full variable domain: GAGVSQSPRYKVAKRGQDVALRCDPISGHVSLFWYQQALGQGPEFLTYFQNEAQLDKSGLPSDRFFAERPEGSVSTLKIQRTQQEDSAVYLCASSLEGGSSYEQYFGPGTRLTVT.

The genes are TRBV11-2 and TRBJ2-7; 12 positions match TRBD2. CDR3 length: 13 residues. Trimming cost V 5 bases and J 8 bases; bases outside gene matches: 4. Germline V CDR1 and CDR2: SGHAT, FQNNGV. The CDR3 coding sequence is TGTGCCAGCAGCCGGACTAGCGGGATGAAGCAGTACTTC. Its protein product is CASSRTSGMKQYF.

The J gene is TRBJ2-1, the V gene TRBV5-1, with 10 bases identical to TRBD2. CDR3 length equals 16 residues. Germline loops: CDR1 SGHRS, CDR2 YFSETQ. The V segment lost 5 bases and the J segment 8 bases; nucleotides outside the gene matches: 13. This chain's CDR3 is CASRNGLAGEGDEQFF. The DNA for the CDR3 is TGCGCCAGCAGGAACGGTCTAGCGGGAGAGGGCGATGAGCAGTTCTTC.

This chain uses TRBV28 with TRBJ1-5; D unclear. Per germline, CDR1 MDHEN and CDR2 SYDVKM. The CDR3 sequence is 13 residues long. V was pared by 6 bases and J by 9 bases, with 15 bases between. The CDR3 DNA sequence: TGTGCCAGCAGCTCCGTGTTTTTTGGGCCCCAGCATTTT. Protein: CASSSVFFGPQHF.

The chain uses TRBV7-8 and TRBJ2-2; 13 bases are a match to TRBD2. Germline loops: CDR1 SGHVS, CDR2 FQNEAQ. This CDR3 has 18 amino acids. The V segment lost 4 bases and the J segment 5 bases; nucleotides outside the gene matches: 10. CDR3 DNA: TGTGCCAGCAGCTCCAGAGCTAGGACTAGCGGGAGTACCGGGGAGCTGTTTTTT. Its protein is CASSSRARTSGSTGELFF.

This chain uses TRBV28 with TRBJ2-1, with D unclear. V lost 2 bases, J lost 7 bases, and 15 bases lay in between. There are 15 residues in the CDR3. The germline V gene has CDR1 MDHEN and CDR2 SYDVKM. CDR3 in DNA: TGTGCCAGCAGTTTAGGACCCCCCTTACTAAATGAGCAGTTCTTC. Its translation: CASSLGPPLLNEQFF. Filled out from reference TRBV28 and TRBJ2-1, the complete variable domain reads DVKVTQSSRYLVKRTGEKVFLECVQDMDHENMFWYRQDPGLGLRLIYFSYDVKMKEKGDIPEGYSVSREKKERFSLILESASTNQTSMYLCASSLGPPLLNEQFFGPGTRLTVL.

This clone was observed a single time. CDR3: CASSLLGFNEQFF. In nucleotides, the CDR3 is TGTGCCAGCAGTTTATTGGGGTTCAATGAGCAGTTCTTC. The genes are TRBV28 and TRBJ2-1, with D unclear. CDR3 length: 13 residues. The germline CDR1 and CDR2 sequences are MDHEN and SYDVKM. V was trimmed by 1 base and J by 6 bases, leaving 7 bases between them.

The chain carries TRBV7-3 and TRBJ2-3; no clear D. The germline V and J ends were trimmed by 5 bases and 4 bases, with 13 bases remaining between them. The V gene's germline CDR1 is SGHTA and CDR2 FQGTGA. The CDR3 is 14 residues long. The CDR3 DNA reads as TGTGCCAGCAGCCAAAACCAGTATCCAGATACGCAGTATTTT. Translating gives CASSQNQYPDTQYF.

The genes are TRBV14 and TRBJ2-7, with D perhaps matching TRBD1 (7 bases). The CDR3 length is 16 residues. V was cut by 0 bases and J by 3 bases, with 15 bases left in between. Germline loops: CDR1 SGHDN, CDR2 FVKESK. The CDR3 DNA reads TGTGCCAGCAGCCAAGATTTCAGGGGGGTCGGCTACGAGCAGTACTTC. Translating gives CASSQDFRGVGYEQYF.

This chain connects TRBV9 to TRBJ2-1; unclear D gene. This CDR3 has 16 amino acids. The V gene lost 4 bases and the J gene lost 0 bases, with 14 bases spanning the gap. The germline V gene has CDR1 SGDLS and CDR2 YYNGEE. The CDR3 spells CASSPRPGSSYNEQFF. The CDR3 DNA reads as TGTGCCAGCAGCCCCCGACCCGGAAGCTCCTACAATGAGCAGTTCTTC.

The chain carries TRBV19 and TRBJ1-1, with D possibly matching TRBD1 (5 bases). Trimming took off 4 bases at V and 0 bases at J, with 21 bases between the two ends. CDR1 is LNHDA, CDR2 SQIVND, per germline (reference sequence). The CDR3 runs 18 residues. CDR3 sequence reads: CASSRMGWRGNLNTEAFF. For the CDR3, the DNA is TGTGCCAGTAGTAGAATGGGGTGGAGGGGCAACCTGAACACTGAAGCTTTCTTT.

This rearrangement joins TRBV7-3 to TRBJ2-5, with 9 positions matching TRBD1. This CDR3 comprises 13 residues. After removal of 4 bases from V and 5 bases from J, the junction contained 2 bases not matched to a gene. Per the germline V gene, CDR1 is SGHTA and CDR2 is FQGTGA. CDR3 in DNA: TGTGCCAGCAGCTACGACAGGGGGGAGACCCAGTACTTC. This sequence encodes CASSYDRGETQYF.

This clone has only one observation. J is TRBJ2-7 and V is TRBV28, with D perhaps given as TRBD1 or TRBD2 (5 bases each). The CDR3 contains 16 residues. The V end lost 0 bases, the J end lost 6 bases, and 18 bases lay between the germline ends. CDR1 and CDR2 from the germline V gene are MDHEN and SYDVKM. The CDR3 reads CASSLWGVGLNGEQYF. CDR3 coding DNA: TGTGCCAGCAGTTTATGGGGGGTGGGCCTTAACGGCGAGCAGTACTTC.